This T cell receptor beta chain was sequenced in a study of response to subunit inactivated influenza vaccine. This clonotype was counted at least ten times. TCRdb recomputed calls from the RT-PCR reads with MiXCR, one row per CDR3 protein. There are hundreds of thousands of distinct CDR3 sequences in the sample; less than 15% occur only once, and about 7.4% lies in the top ten. This receptor was obtained from a man in his forties or fifties who received an inactivated influenza vaccine. The input for sequencing was PBMCs from blood, taken around two weeks before vaccination.

The DNA of the CDR3 is TGTGCCAGCAGTAGGACAGGGACCACAGATACGCAGTATTTT. Translated: CASSRTGTTDTQYF. The V call is TRBV6-4, the J call TRBJ2-3, with 8 positions matching TRBD1. V shed 5 bases and J 2 bases; nucleotides not matched to a gene: 3. The CDR3 has 14 residues. Germline CDR1 reads MRHNA; CDR2 reads SNTAGT.